A selection of T cell receptor beta chains follows, all from one sample in a study of post-analysis software for immune sequencing data. TCRdb analysed the PCR reads with MiXCR anew, one entry per CDR3 protein. In the table there are almost 700,000 distinct CDR3 sequences, more than 50% of which are singletons. The specimen was blood. The origin of the receptors is a girl aged 2-10 years with multiple sclerosis. CDR3s include the opening cysteine and the closing phenylalanine or tryptophan. A D gene is named only where the DNA matches it firmly. Clone sizes are given selectively: once, few, many, or a class where the clone is expanded.

J gene	clone size	V gene	CDR3 length	D gene	CDR3 protein	CDR3 DNA
TRBJ1-1	.	TRBV27	15	.	CVSSSTIIRNTEAFF	TGTGTCAGCAGCTCAACTATTATTAGGAACACTGAAGCTTTCTTT
TRBJ2-1	.	TRBV29-1	13	TRBD2	CSVDGGSYNEQFF	TGCAGCGTTGACGGGGGGTCCTACAATGAGCAGTTCTTC
TRBJ2-1	.	TRBV4-2	15	TRBD2	CASSQDPASGNEQFF	TGTGCCAGCAGCCAAGATCCGGCTAGCGGAAATGAGCAGTTCTTC
TRBJ2-5	.	TRBV5-1	19	.	CASSSHTKTDVTYQETQYF	TGCGCCAGCAGCTCACACACCAAAACGGACGTTACGTACCAAGAGACCCAGTACTTC
TRBJ2-7	.	TRBV2	13	.	CTSSEARGYEQYF	TGTACCAGCAGTGAGGCCAGGGGCTACGAGCAGTACTTC
TRBJ2-7	.	TRBV7-9	13	.	CATTRQGGNEQYF	TGTGCCACGACCCGACAGGGCGGGAACGAGCAGTACTTC
TRBJ2-1	once	TRBV29-1	16	.	CSVGGGGRKSRHEQFF	TGCAGCGTTGGTGGAGGGGGGCGCAAATCCCGGCATGAGCAGTTCTTC
TRBJ2-1	few	TRBV4-3	12	.	CASSQGKNEQFF	TGCGCCAGCAGCCAAGGGAAGAATGAGCAGTTCTTC
TRBJ1-5	.	TRBV28	15	TRBD1	CASADREPTRQPQHF	TGTGCCAGCGCCGACAGGGAGCCGACACGTCAGCCCCAGCATTTT
TRBJ2-1	few	TRBV24-1	12	.	CATSDSGLRQFF	TGTGCCACCAGTGATTCAGGGCTTCGGCAGTTCTTC
TRBJ1-6	few	TRBV12-3/TRBV12-4	16	TRBD1	CASSWSRGIRYSPLHF	TGTGCCAGCAGTTGGTCCAGGGGGATTCGATATTCACCCCTCCACTTT
TRBJ2-3	.	TRBV6-6	14	TRBD1	CATLQGASTDTQYF	TGTGCCACCCTACAGGGGGCTAGCACAGATACGCAGTATTTT
TRBJ2-1	.	TRBV29-1	14	TRBD1	CSVEDRGTYNEQFF	TGCAGCGTCGAGGACAGGGGGACCTACAATGAGCAGTTCTTC
TRBJ2-1	.	TRBV20-1	13	TRBD1	CSAKLGQGDEQFF	TGCAGTGCTAAATTGGGACAGGGGGATGAGCAGTTCTTC
TRBJ2-3	.	TRBV7-9	16	.	CASSPSASRLTDTQYF	TGTGCCAGCAGCCCCTCCGCTAGCCGACTGACAGATACGCAGTATTTT
TRBJ1-4	.	TRBV6-1	15	.	CASSFDSATNEKLFF	TGTGCCAGCAGTTTCGACAGTGCAACTAATGAAAAACTGTTTTTT
TRBJ2-3	.	TRBV21-1	15	.	CASSKVSAGASTQYF	TGTGCCAGCAGCAAAGTATCAGCGGGGGCGTCTACGCAGTATTTT
TRBJ2-5	few	TRBV20-1	11	.	CSATRQETQYF	TGCAGTGCTACCAGACAAGAGACCCAGTACTTC
TRBJ1-2	.	TRBV15	15	TRBD1	CATRKSGTGLYGYTF	TGTGCCACCAGGAAATCCGGGACAGGGCTTTATGGCTACACCTTC
TRBJ2-3	.	TRBV5-1	16	.	CASSLGSGPSTDTQYF	TGCGCCAGCAGCTTGGGGTCAGGGCCCAGCACAGATACGCAGTATTTT
TRBJ2-7	.	TRBV6-2/TRBV6-3	13	.	CASREGAHYEQYF	TGTGCCAGCAGGGAGGGAGCCCACTACGAGCAGTACTTC
TRBJ2-3	.	TRBV12-3/TRBV12-4	12	.	CASNVGADTQYF	TGTGCCAGCAATGTAGGAGCGGATACGCAGTATTTT
TRBJ1-2	.	TRBV29-1	16	.	CSVEDLGRGKGYGYTF	TGCAGCGTTGAAGATCTAGGAAGGGGGAAGGGCTATGGCTACACCTTC
TRBJ1-1	.	TRBV6-6	12	.	CASRDPGTEAFF	TGTGCCAGCAGGGATCCGGGCACTGAAGCTTTCTTT
TRBJ2-5	.	TRBV20-1	13	.	CSARVPGKETQYF	TGCAGTGCTAGAGTCCCAGGGAAAGAGACCCAGTACTTC
TRBJ2-7	.	TRBV29-1	12	.	CSPPRGPYEQYF	TGCAGCCCGCCCCGGGGGCCCTACGAGCAGTACTTC
TRBJ2-7	.	TRBV10-3	15	.	CAISESANGYYEQYF	TGTGCCATCAGTGAGTCGGCTAACGGATACTACGAGCAGTACTTC
TRBJ2-1	.	TRBV7-2	15	.	CASSLKGRHYNEQFF	TGTGCCAGCAGCTTAAAAGGGAGACACTACAATGAGCAGTTCTTC
TRBJ2-1	few	TRBV6-4	13	.	CASSDWHGNEQFF	TGTGCCAGCAGTGACTGGCACGGAAATGAGCAGTTCTTC
TRBJ2-1	.	TRBV7-2	16	TRBD2	CASSIKRGFSVEEQFF	TGTGCCAGCAGCATCAAGCGGGGGTTTTCTGTGGAGGAGCAGTTCTTC
TRBJ2-7	few	TRBV28	13	.	CASSLPGSDEQYF	TGTGCCAGCAGTTTACCAGGGAGTGACGAGCAGTACTTC
TRBJ2-5	once	TRBV9	15	TRBD2	CASSVTSGGPATQYF	TGTGCCAGCAGCGTGACTAGCGGGGGACCAGCGACCCAGTACTTC
TRBJ2-5	.	TRBV4-1	16	.	CASSPRDTLLGETQYF	TGCGCCAGCAGCCCCCGGGACACACTTCTCGGGGAGACCCAGTACTTC
TRBJ2-7	.	TRBV12-3/TRBV12-4	13	.	CASSGQLSYEQYF	TGTGCCAGCAGTGGACAGTTATCCTACGAGCAGTACTTC
TRBJ1-1	.	TRBV10-3	13	TRBD1	CAISPDRGTEAFF	TGTGCCATCAGCCCAGACAGGGGAACTGAAGCTTTCTTT
TRBJ2-7	few	TRBV5-1	14	.	CASSVGQGGGEQYF	TGCGCCAGCAGCGTCGGACAGGGAGGGGGCGAGCAGTACTTC
TRBJ2-5	.	TRBV20-1	15	TRBD2	CSARDRRLAGETQYF	TGCAGTGCTAGAGATCGGAGACTAGCGGGAGAGACCCAGTACTTC
TRBJ2-1	few	TRBV10-3	17	TRBD2	CAISPGTSGRAAHEQFF	TGTGCCATCAGCCCCGGGACTAGCGGGAGGGCCGCGCATGAGCAGTTCTTC
TRBJ2-1	.	TRBV7-2	17	TRBD2	CASSKAWTSGGENEQFF	TGTGCCAGCAGCAAGGCCTGGACTAGCGGGGGGGAAAATGAGCAGTTCTTC
TRBJ2-7	.	TRBV29-1	13	TRBD1	CRDPGTGEHEQYF	TGCAGGGACCCCGGGACAGGGGAACACGAGCAGTACTTC
TRBJ2-1	.	TRBV3-1	15	TRBD2	CASSQLAGVGDEQFF	TGTGCCAGCAGCCAACTAGCGGGGGTGGGTGATGAGCAGTTCTTC
TRBJ2-3	.	TRBV7-6	18	TRBD1	CASSRPTTGEEDTDTQYF	TGTGCCAGCAGCAGACCAACTACAGGGGAAGAGGACACAGATACGCAGTATTTT
TRBJ2-5	.	TRBV18	14	.	CASSPGGFQETQYF	TGTGCCAGCTCACCAGGGGGTTTCCAAGAGACCCAGTACTTC
TRBJ2-3	.	TRBV19	14	TRBD2	CATSGLAGTDTQYF	TGTGCTACTTCAGGGCTAGCGGGAACAGATACGCAGTATTTT
TRBJ1-1	.	TRBV5-1	16	TRBD1	CASSVSGTGIGTEAFF	TGCGCCAGCAGCGTCTCCGGGACAGGGATAGGCACTGAAGCTTTCTTT
TRBJ2-1	.	TRBV7-2	14	.	CASSSTPHRDEQFF	TGTGCCAGCAGCTCTACACCTCATCGGGATGAGCAGTTCTTC
TRBJ2-3	.	TRBV10-3	15	TRBD2	CAIRASGSALYGQYF	TGTGCCATCAGGGCTAGCGGGTCGGCTCTATACGGGCAGTATTTT
TRBJ2-1	.	TRBV11-2	15	.	CASSLLAAGHDEQFF	TGTGCCAGCAGCTTATTAGCAGCGGGCCACGATGAGCAGTTCTTC
TRBJ1-2	few	TRBV12-3/TRBV12-4	14	TRBD1	CASSRGDSLYGYTF	TGTGCCAGCAGTAGAGGGGACAGCCTTTATGGCTACACCTTC
TRBJ1-1	.	TRBV7-9	15	.	CASSLNWGVNTEAFF	TGTGCCAGCAGCTTAAATTGGGGGGTGAACACTGAAGCTTTCTTT